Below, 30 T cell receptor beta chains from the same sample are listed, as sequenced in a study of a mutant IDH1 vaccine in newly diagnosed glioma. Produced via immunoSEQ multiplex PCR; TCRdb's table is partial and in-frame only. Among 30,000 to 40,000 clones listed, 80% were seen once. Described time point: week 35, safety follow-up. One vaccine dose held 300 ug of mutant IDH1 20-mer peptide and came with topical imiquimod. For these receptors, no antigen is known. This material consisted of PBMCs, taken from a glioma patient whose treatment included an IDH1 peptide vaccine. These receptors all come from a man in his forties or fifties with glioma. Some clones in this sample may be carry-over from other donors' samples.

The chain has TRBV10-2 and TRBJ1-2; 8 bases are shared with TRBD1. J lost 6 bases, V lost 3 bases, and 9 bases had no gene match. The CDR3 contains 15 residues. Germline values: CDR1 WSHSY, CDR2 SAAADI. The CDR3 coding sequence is TGCGCCAGCAGTGATGACGGGAGACAGGGGAATGGCTACACCTTC. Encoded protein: CASSDDGRQGNGYTF.

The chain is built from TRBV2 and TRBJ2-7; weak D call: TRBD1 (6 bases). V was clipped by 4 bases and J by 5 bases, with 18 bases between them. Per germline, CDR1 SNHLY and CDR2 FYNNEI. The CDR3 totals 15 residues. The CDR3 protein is CASSGVRSGDDEQYF. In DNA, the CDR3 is TGTGCCAGCAGTGGAGTACGTTCAGGGGACGACGAGCAGTACTTC. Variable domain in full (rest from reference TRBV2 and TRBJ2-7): EPEVTQTPSHQVTQMGQEVILRCVPISNHLYFYWYRQILGQKVEFLVSFYNNEISEKSEIFDDQFSVERPDGSNFTLKIRSTKLEDSAMYFCASSGVRSGDDEQYFGPGTRLTVT.

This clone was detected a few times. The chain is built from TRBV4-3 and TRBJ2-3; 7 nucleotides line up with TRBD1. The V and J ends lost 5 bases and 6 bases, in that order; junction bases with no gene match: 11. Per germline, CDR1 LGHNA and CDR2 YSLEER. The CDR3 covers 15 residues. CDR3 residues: CASSGGQADRDTQYF. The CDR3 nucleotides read TGCGCCAGCAGCGGCGGACAGGCGGACCGGGATACGCAGTATTTT.

This CDR3 reads CASSVDGVSYEQYF. The DNA for the CDR3 is TGTGCCAGCAGTGTCGACGGGGTAAGCTACGAGCAGTACTTC. This chain joins TRBV2 and TRBJ2-7, with D possibly matching TRBD2 (5 bases). This CDR3 comprises 14 residues. Germline V gene lookup returns CDR1 SNHLY and CDR2 FYNNEI. V was cut by 4 bases and J by 3 bases, with 13 bases left in between.

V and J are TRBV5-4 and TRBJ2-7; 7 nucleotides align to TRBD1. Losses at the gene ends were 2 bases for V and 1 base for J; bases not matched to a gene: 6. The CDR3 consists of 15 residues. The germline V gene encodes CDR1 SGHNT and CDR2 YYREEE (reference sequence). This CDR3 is CASSFTGTESYEQYF. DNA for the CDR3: TGTGCCAGCAGCTTTACCGGGACAGAGTCCTACGAGCAGTACTTC.

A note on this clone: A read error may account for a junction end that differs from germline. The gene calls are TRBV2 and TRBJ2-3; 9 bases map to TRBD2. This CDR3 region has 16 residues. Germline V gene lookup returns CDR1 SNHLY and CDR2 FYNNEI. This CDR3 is CASSDGLAWYTDTRYF. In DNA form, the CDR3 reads TGTGCCAGCAGTGACGGACTAGCGTGGTACACAGATACGCGGTATTTT.

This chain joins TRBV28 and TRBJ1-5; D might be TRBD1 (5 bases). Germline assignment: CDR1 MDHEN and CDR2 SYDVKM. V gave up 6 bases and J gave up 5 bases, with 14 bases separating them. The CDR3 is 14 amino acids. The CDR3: CASRSPGIDQPQHF. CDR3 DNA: TGTGCCAGCAGGAGCCCAGGGATAGATCAGCCCCAGCATTTT.

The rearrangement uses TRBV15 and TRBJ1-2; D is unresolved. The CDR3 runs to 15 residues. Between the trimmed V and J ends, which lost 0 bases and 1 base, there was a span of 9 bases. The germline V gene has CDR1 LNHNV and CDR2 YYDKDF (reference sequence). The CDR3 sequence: CATSRDLGYNYGYTF. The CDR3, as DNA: TGTGCCACCAGCAGAGATCTTGGATATAACTATGGCTACACCTTC. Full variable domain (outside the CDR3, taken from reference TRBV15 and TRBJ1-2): DAMVIQNPRYQVTQFGKPVTLSCSQTLNHNVMYWYQQKSSQAPKLLFHYYDKDFNNEADTPDNFQSRRPNTSFCFLDIRSPGLGDTAMYLCATSRDLGYNYGYTFGSGTRLTVV.

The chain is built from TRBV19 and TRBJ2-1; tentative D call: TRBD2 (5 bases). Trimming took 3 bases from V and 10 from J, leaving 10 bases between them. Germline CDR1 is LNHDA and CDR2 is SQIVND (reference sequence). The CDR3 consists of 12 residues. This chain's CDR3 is CASSIGGGEQFF. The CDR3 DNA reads TGTGCCAGTAGTATTGGAGGCGGAGAGCAGTTCTTC.

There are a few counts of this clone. The CDR3 loop reads CSVASGSNLGNYGYTF. The CDR3 bases are TGCAGCGTCGCCTCCGGGTCCAACCTCGGCAACTATGGCTACACCTTC. The gene calls are TRBV29-1 and TRBJ1-2; no reliable D call. CDR1 is SQVTM, CDR2 ANQGSEA, per germline. The CDR3 contains 16 residues. V dropped 6 bases and J dropped 2 bases, with 22 bases sitting between them.

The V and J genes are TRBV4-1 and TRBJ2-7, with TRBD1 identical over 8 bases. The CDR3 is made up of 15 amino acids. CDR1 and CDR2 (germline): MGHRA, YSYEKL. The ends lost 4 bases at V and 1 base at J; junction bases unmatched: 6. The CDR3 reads CASSLGQGLSYEQYF. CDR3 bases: TGCGCCAGCAGCCTTGGACAGGGCCTTTCCTACGAGCAGTACTTC.

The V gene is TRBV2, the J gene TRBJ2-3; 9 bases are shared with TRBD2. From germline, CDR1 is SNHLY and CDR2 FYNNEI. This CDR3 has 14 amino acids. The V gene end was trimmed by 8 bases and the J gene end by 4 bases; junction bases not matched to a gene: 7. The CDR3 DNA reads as TGTGCCAGCCCCGAGGGACTAGCTTCAGATACGCAGTATTTT. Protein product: CASPEGLASDTQYF.

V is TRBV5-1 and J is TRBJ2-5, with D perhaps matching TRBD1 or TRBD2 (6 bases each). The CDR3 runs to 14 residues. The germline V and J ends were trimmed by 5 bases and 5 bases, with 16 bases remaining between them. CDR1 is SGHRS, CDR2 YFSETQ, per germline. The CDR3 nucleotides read TGCGCCAGCAGTAGTCAGGGGACTCGGGAGACCCAGTACTTC. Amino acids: CASSSQGTRETQYF.

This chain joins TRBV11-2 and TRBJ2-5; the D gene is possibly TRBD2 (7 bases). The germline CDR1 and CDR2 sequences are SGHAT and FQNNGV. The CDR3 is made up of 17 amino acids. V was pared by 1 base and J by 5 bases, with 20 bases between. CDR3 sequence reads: CASSLGFGGGDGETQYF. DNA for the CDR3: TGTGCCAGCAGCTTAGGATTTGGGGGGGGCGACGGGGAGACCCAGTACTTC. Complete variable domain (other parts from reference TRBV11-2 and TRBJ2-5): EAGVAQSPRYKIIEKRQSVAFWCNPISGHATLYWYQQILGQGPKLLIQFQNNGVVDDSQLPKDRFSAERLKGVDSTLKIQPAKLEDSAVYLCASSLGFGGGDGETQYFGPGTRLLVL.

In DNA form, the CDR3 reads TGTGCCAGCAGCGTAGGCCCGCTTCTGACAGGGCCCTACGAGCAGTACTTC. Translated: CASSVGPLLTGPYEQYF. V is TRBV9 and J is TRBJ2-7; 7 bases are shared with TRBD1. The CDR3 runs to 17 residues. Germline V gene lookup returns CDR1 SGDLS and CDR2 YYNGEE. Losses at the gene ends were 0 bases for V and 2 bases for J; bases not matched to a gene: 11.

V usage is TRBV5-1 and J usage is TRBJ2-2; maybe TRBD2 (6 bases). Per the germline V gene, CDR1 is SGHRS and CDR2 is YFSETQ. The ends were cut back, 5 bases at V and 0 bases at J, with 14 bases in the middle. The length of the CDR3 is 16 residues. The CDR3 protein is CASSRWGTANTGELFF. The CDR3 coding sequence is TGCGCCAGCAGTCGTTGGGGGACTGCGAACACCGGGGAGCTGTTTTTT. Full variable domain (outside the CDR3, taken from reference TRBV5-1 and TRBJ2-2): KAGVTQTPRYLIKTRGQQVTLSCSPISGHRSVSWYQQTPGQGLQFLFEYFSETQRNKGNFPGRFSGRQFSNSRSEMNVSTLELGDSALYLCASSRWGTANTGELFFGEGSRLTVL.

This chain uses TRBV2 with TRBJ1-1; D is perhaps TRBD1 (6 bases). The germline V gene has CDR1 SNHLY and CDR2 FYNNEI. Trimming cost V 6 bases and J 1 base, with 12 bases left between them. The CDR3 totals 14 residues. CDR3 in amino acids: CASRRTEKNTEAFF. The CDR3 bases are TGTGCCAGCAGGCGGACAGAGAAGAACACTGAAGCTTTCTTT.

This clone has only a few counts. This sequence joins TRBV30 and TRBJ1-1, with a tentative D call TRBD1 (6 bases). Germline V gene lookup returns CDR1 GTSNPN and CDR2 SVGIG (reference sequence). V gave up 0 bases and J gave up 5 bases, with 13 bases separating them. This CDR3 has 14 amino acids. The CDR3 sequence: CAWSVSGAWTEAFF. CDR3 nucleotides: TGTGCCTGGAGTGTATCGGGGGCTTGGACTGAAGCTTTCTTT.

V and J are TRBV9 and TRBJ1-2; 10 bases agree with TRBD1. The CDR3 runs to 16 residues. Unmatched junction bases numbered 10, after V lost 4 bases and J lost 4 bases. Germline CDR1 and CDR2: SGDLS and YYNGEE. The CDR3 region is CASSISGTGVTYGYTF. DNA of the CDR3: TGTGCCAGCAGCATCTCCGGGACAGGGGTAACCTATGGCTACACCTTC.

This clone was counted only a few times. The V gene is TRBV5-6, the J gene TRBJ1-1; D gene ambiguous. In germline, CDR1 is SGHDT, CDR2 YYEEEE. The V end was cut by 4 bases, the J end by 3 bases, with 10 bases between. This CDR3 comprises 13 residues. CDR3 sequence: CASSPGRHTEAFF. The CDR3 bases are TGTGCCAGCAGCCCGGGAAGACACACTGAAGCTTTCTTT.

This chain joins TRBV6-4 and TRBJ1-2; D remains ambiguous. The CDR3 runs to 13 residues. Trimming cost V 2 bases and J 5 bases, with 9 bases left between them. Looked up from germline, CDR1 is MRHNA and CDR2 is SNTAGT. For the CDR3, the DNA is TGTGCCAGCAGTGACAGGGTTGGATATGGCTACACCTTC. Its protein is CASSDRVGYGYTF.

CDR3 DNA sequence: TGTGCCAGCTCACCACTTCAGGGCGCGGCTGAAGCTTTCTTT. Translation gives CASSPLQGAAEAFF. The chain employs TRBV18 and TRBJ1-1; D perhaps matches TRBD1 (5 bases). The CDR3 extends over 14 amino acids. V shed 1 base and J shed 6 bases, with 12 bases lying between them. Per the germline V gene, CDR1 is KGHSH and CDR2 is LQKENI.

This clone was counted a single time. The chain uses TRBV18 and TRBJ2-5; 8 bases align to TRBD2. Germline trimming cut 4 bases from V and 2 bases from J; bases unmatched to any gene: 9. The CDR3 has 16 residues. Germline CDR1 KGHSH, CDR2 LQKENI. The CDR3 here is CASSRSSSGDQETQYF. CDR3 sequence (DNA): TGTGCCAGCTCACGGTCGAGTAGCGGGGATCAAGAGACCCAGTACTTC.

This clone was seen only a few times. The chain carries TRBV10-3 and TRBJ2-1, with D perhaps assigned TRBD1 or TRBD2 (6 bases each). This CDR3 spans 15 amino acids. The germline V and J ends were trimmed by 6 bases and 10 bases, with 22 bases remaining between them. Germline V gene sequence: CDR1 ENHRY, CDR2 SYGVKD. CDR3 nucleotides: TGTGCCATCAGCCCTCGCCTAGGGGGAGGTGGCGAGCAGTTCTTC. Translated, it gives CAISPRLGGGGEQFF.

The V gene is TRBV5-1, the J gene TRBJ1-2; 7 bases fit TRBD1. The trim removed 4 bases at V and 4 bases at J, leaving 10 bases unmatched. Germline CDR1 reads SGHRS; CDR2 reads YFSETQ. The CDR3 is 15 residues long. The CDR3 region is CASSTMSGTAYGYTF. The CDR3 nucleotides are TGCGCCAGCAGCACAATGTCCGGGACAGCCTATGGCTACACCTTC.

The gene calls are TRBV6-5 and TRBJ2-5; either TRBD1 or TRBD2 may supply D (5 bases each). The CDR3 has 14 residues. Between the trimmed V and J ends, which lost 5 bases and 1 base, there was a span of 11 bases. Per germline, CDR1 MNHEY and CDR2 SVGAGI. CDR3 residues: CASSPGRFQETQYF. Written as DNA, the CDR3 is TGTGCCAGCAGTCCGGGACGGTTCCAAGAGACCCAGTACTTC.

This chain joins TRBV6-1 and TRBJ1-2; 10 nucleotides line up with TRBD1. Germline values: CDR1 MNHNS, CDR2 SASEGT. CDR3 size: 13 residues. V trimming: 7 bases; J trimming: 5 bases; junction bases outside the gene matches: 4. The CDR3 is CASIRTGGYGYTF. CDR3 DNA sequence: TGTGCCAGCATCCGGACAGGGGGATATGGCTACACCTTC.

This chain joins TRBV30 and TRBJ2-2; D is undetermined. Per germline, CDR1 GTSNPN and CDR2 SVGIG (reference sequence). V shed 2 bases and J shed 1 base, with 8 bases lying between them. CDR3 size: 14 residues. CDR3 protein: CAWSRMWNTGELFF. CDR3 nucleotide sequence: TGTGCCTGGAGTAGGATGTGGAACACCGGGGAGCTGTTTTTT.

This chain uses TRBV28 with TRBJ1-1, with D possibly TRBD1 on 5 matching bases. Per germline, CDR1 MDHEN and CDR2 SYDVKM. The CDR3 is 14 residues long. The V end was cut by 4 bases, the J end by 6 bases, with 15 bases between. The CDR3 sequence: CASSYGWGEAEAFF. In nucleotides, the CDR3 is TGTGCCAGCAGTTACGGGTGGGGGGAGGCTGAAGCTTTCTTT.

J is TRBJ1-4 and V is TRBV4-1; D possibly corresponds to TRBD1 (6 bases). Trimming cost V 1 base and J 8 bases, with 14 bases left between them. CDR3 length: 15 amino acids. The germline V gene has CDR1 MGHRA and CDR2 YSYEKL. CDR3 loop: CASSQGGASEEKLFF. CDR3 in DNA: TGCGCCAGCAGCCAAGGGGGGGCCTCGGAGGAAAAACTGTTTTTT.